This T cell receptor beta chain originates from a study of blood T cell repertoires in COVID-19. For the study at large: The United States, Italy and Spain were the sources of the acute and convalescent COVID-19 samples. PBMCs, B-cell-depleted T cells, or T cells were the source of the cDNA or gDNA that made up the material.

Authors' processing steps: Amplification of reference gene primers provided the estimated nucleated cell counts. TCRdb's table, derived via immunoSEQ multiplex PCR, lists solely in-frame clones and lacks some. V and J calls and clone size come straight from that table; D and trimming were deduced from the DNA. The table has 200,000 to 250,000 clones, approximately 90% seen once. Germline V gene lookup returns CDR1 MNHEY and CDR2 SVGAGI. The CDR3 extends over 14 amino acids. V dropped 6 bases and J dropped 0 bases, with 9 bases sitting between them. The sequencing input was peripheral blood. The chain carries TRBV6-5 and TRBJ2-1, with D maybe TRBD1 (5 bases). The sequence derives from a man in his thirties or forties with COVID-19, enrolled during active disease. The CDR3 here is CASRDISSYNEQFF. CDR3 nucleotide sequence: TGTGCCAGCAGGGACATCAGCTCCTACAATGAGCAGTTCTTC.